The 29 T cell receptor beta chains in this list originate from one sample, sequenced in a study of cytomegalovirus exposure and HLA in healthy donors. The study ran its PCR with 60 Vbeta and 13 Jbeta primers. The repertoire was sequenced with immunoSEQ multiplex PCR; TCRdb's copy has only in-frame clones and lacks some. Its listing shows just over 200,000 clones. Sample: PBMCs. These receptors came from a girl under 10 years old in good health and CMV-seropositive.

The chain links TRBV5-5 to TRBJ1-4, with TRBD1 matching over 8 bases. The CDR3 loop spans 16 amino acids. V dropped 2 bases and J dropped 7; count of bases not matched to a gene: 10. Germline V gives CDR1 SGHKS, CDR2 YYEKEE (reference sequence). CDR3 nucleotide sequence: TGTGCCAGCAGCTTAGCCGATCGGACAGGGCCTGAAAAACTGTTTTTT. It encodes CASSLADRTGPEKLFF.

V and J are TRBV19 and TRBJ2-7; D may be TRBD2 (6 bases). Germline-derived CDR1 and CDR2 are LNHDA and SQIVND (reference sequence). Deletions cut 6 bases from V and 0 bases from J, with 15 bases between. The CDR3 length is 15 residues. The CDR3 coding sequence is TGTGCCAGTAGGGTATTAGCGGTGTCCTCCTACGAGCAGTACTTC. Translated, it gives CASRVLAVSSYEQYF.

The chain joins TRBV19 to TRBJ2-7; 12 nucleotides match TRBD2. Germline V gene sequence: CDR1 LNHDA, CDR2 SQIVND (reference sequence). The V and J ends lost 0 bases and 3 bases, in that order; junction bases with no gene match: 3. The CDR3 extends over 16 amino acids. In nucleotides, the CDR3 is TGTGCCAGTAGTATAGAAGGGACTAGCGGGCTCTACGAGCAGTACTTC. As protein: CASSIEGTSGLYEQYF.

The V call is TRBV28, the J call TRBJ2-7, with TRBD1 as a possible D gene (5 bases). The CDR3 covers 15 residues. Trimming removed 2 bases from V and 0 bases from J, with 11 bases in between. Germline lookup yields CDR1 MDHEN and CDR2 SYDVKM. This CDR3 reads CASSLTTDLSYEQYF. The CDR3 region has the DNA TGTGCCAGCAGTTTAACGACAGACCTCTCCTACGAGCAGTACTTC.

The gene calls are TRBV25-1 and TRBJ1-1, with D possibly being TRBD1 (5 bases). CDR1 and CDR2 from the germline V gene are MGHDK and SYGVNS. This CDR3 has 14 residues. V was cut by 3 bases and J by 4 bases, with 12 bases left in between. The CDR3 sequence is CASSDPGISTEAFF. In nucleotides, the CDR3 is TGTGCCAGCAGTGATCCAGGGATAAGCACTGAAGCTTTCTTT. The variable domain in full, with the rest retrieved from reference TRBV25-1 and TRBJ1-1, is EADIYQTPRYLVIGTGKKITLECSQTMGHDKMYWYQQDPGMELHLIHYSYGVNSTEKGDLSSESTVSRIRTEHFPLTLESARPSHTSQYLCASSDPGISTEAFFGQGTRLTVV.

V usage is TRBV29-1 and J usage is TRBJ1-2, with D perhaps matching TRBD1 (5 bases). The CDR3 contains 14 residues. V lost 4 bases to trimming and J lost 2 bases, with 14 bases between them. Germline CDR1 is SQVTM and CDR2 is ANQGSEA. CDR3 in DNA: TGCAGCGTTGGGGGTTTGGGGCCAAACTATGGCTACACCTTC. It codes for CSVGGLGPNYGYTF. Looking up the rest from reference TRBV29-1 and TRBJ1-2 gives the full variable domain: SAVISQKPSRDICQRGTSLTIQCQVDSQVTMMFWYRQQPGQSLTLIATANQGSEATYESGFVIDKFPISRPNLTFSTLTVSNMSPEDSSIYLCSVGGLGPNYGYTFGSGTRLTVV.

V and J are TRBV5-1 and TRBJ2-5, with 7 bases that match TRBD1. J lost 5 bases, V lost 3 bases, and 4 bases had no gene match. Germline CDR1 SGHRS, CDR2 YFSETQ. CDR3 length: 13 residues. The CDR3 reads CASSSGTAETQYF. CDR3 sequence (DNA): TGCGCCAGCAGCTCCGGGACAGCGGAGACCCAGTACTTC.

The chain uses TRBV27 and TRBJ2-2, with 8 bases aligning to TRBD2. After removal of 5 bases from V and 3 bases from J, the junction contained 11 bases not matched to a gene. The CDR3 has 17 residues. Germline loops: CDR1 MNHEY, CDR2 SMNVEV (reference sequence). The CDR3 region has the DNA TGTGCCAGCAGTCTCGGGTTTAGCGGGACCCACACCGGGGAGCTGTTTTTT. Protein: CASSLGFSGTHTGELFF.

In DNA, the CDR3 is TGTGCCAGCAGCTTAAAGGGGGCCACGTACAATGAGCAGTTCTTC. Amino acid sequence: CASSLKGATYNEQFF. The chain uses TRBV11-2 and TRBJ2-1; 7 bases line up with TRBD1. Trimming took 2 bases from V and 4 from J; bases not matched to a gene: 5. The CDR3 has 15 residues. CDR1 SGHAT and CDR2 FQNNGV come from the germline V gene.

Here the CDR3 reads CASREGLRVTKNIQYF. The CDR3 nucleotides are TGTGCCAGCAGGGAGGGACTCAGGGTAACCAAAAACATTCAGTACTTC. The chain combines TRBV2 with TRBJ2-4, with D possibly being TRBD2 (6 bases). Trimming shortened V by 6 bases and J by 2 bases, and 17 bases separated the two germline ends. This CDR3 has 16 amino acids. Per germline, CDR1 SNHLY and CDR2 FYNNEI.

The rearrangement links TRBV9 to TRBJ2-2, with D unclear. The germline V and J ends were trimmed by 0 bases and 8 bases, with 8 bases remaining between them. Germline V gene sequence: CDR1 SGDLS, CDR2 YYNGEE. The CDR3 is 13 residues long. Written as DNA, the CDR3 is TGTGCCAGCAGCGTAGGGCGGTCGGGGGAGCTGTTTTTT. Translation: CASSVGRSGELFF.

The V call is TRBV7-8, the J call TRBJ2-1; 9 bases are shared with TRBD1. This CDR3 comprises 15 residues. The V gene end was trimmed by 1 base and the J gene end by 7 bases; junction bases not matched to a gene: 5. CDR1 is SGHVS and CDR2 is FQNEAQ in the germline V gene. This CDR3 reads CASSLGGTGTNEQFF. The CDR3 DNA sequence: TGTGCCAGCAGCTTAGGAGGGACAGGGACAAATGAGCAGTTCTTC.

This sequence joins TRBV5-1 and TRBJ2-7; possible D gene TRBD2, 5 bases. Germline V lookup: CDR1 SGHRS, CDR2 YFSETQ. V gave up 0 bases and J gave up 2 bases, with 12 bases separating them. This CDR3 is built from 15 residues. CDR3 protein: CASSLVPGITYEQYF. The CDR3 bases are TGCGCCAGCAGCTTGGTTCCGGGAATTACCTACGAGCAGTACTTC.

The chain employs TRBV7-9 and TRBJ2-3; D gene unclear. The CDR3 is made up of 12 amino acids. The germline gives CDR1 SEHNR, CDR2 FQNEAQ (reference sequence). Trimming pared 3 bases from V and 4 bases from J, leaving 5 bases between. The DNA for the CDR3 is TGTGCCAGCAGCTTCTATCCAGATACGCAGTATTTT. It specifies CASSFYPDTQYF.

The chain joins TRBV28 to TRBJ2-7; tentatively, D is TRBD1 (5 bases). The CDR3 totals 12 residues. V was trimmed by 7 bases and J by 4 bases, leaving 11 bases between them. Germline V lookup: CDR1 MDHEN, CDR2 SYDVKM. In DNA form, the CDR3 reads TGTGCCAGCACTCTCCAGGGTTACGAGCAGTACTTC. Translation gives CASTLQGYEQYF. Together with reference TRBV28 and TRBJ2-7, the CDR3 gives the full variable domain: DVKVTQSSRYLVKRTGEKVFLECVQDMDHENMFWYRQDPGLGLRLIYFSYDVKMKEKGDIPEGYSVSREKKERFSLILESASTNQTSMYLCASTLQGYEQYFGPGTRLTVT.

This chain joins TRBV7-9 and TRBJ2-1; TRBD2 might be the D (6 bases). CDR3 length: 15 amino acids. The germline gives CDR1 SEHNR, CDR2 FQNEAQ (reference sequence). V lost 5 bases, J lost 6 bases, and 17 bases lay in between. CDR3 nucleotide sequence: TGTGCCAGCAGCCCCGGGACTCTTCAACCCAATGAGCAGTTCTTC. Translated: CASSPGTLQPNEQFF.

The V call is TRBV12-5, the J call TRBJ1-1, with 7 nucleotides matching TRBD1. Looked up from germline, CDR1 is LGHNT and CDR2 is FRNRAP. This CDR3 comprises 17 residues. The J segment lost 0 bases and the V segment lost 1 base, leaving 8 bases of the junction unmatched. This CDR3 is CASGLGLKTGMNTEAFF. CDR3 coding DNA: TGTGCTAGTGGTTTGGGCCTGAAGACAGGGATGAACACTGAAGCTTTCTTT.

The V gene is TRBV28, the J gene TRBJ2-7; D remains ambiguous. In germline, CDR1 is MDHEN, CDR2 SYDVKM. CDR3 length: 12 amino acids. The V gene lost 5 bases and the J gene lost 0 bases, with 5 bases spanning the gap. The CDR3 loop reads CASSPYSYEQYF. CDR3 nucleotide sequence: TGTGCCAGCAGTCCTTACTCCTACGAGCAGTACTTC.

The V and J genes are TRBV4-1 and TRBJ1-5; a weak D match, TRBD1 (5 bases). This CDR3 has 16 residues. V was pared by 1 base and J by 2 bases, with 12 bases between. CDR1 and CDR2 (germline): MGHRA, YSYEKL. CDR3 sequence: CASSQGSLGRNQPQHF. The CDR3 coding sequence is TGCGCCAGCAGCCAAGGTTCATTGGGGCGCAATCAGCCCCAGCATTTT.

The genes are TRBV27 and TRBJ2-5; 7 positions match TRBD2. Losses at the gene ends were 4 bases for V and 1 base for J; bases not matched to a gene: 3. This CDR3 region has 14 residues. Germline assignment: CDR1 MNHEY and CDR2 SMNVEV (reference sequence). The CDR3 nucleotides are TGTGCCAGCAGTTGGGGAGGGCGCCAAGAGACCCAGTACTTC. Translated, it gives CASSWGGRQETQYF.

The V call is TRBV19, the J call TRBJ1-5; D is uncertain. Germline V gives CDR1 LNHDA, CDR2 SQIVND (reference sequence). The CDR3 covers 14 residues. V was pared by 6 bases and J by 3 bases, with 12 bases between. Here the CDR3 reads CASRVHSPNQPQHF. CDR3 in DNA: TGTGCCAGTAGGGTGCACAGCCCCAATCAGCCCCAGCATTTT.

The chain combines TRBV5-4 with TRBJ2-3; TRBD2 is a possible D gene (5 bases). CDR1 SGHNT and CDR2 YYREEE come from the germline V gene (reference sequence). The V gene lost 4 bases and the J gene lost 1 base, with 13 bases spanning the gap. The CDR3 sequence is 15 residues long. Here the CDR3 reads CASSHDFGGTDTQYF. The CDR3 DNA reads as TGTGCCAGCAGCCATGACTTCGGGGGCACAGATACGCAGTATTTT. Combining the CDR3 with reference TRBV5-4 and TRBJ2-3 gives the whole variable domain ETGVTQSPTHLIKTRGQQVTLRCSSQSGHNTVSWYQQALGQGPQFIFQYYREEENGRGNFPPRFSGLQFPNYSSELNVNALELDDSALYLCASSHDFGGTDTQYFGPGTRLTVL.

The V call is TRBV7-8, the J call TRBJ2-7; the match to TRBD2 covers 11 bases. Germline CDR1 and CDR2: SGHVS and FQNEAQ. CDR3 length equals 15 residues. Germline trimming cut 1 base from V and 1 base from J; bases unmatched to any gene: 0. The CDR3 DNA is TGTGCCAGCAGCTTAGGACTAGCGGGATCCTACGAGCAGTACTTC. Protein: CASSLGLAGSYEQYF.

The chain's CDR3 is CASSLSSAGGRDTQYF. The CDR3 nucleotides are TGTGCCAGCAGCCTCTCCTCCGCGGGAGGGAGAGATACGCAGTATTTT. V gene TRBV7-2 combines with J gene TRBJ2-3; 9 nucleotides line up with TRBD2. The germline V gene has CDR1 SGHTA and CDR2 FQGNSA. There are 16 residues in the CDR3. J was trimmed by 5 bases and V by 5 bases; bases with no gene match: 11.

V usage is TRBV29-1 and J usage is TRBJ2-3, with TRBD2 matching over 12 bases. V was clipped by 6 bases and J by 1 base; unmatched bases: 8. CDR1 and CDR2 from the germline V gene are SQVTM and ANQGSEA. The CDR3 length is 16 residues. CDR3 nucleotides: TGCAGCGTGGACACCGGACTAGCGGGGCGCACAGATACGCAGTATTTT. Its protein product is CSVDTGLAGRTDTQYF.

The genes are TRBV27 and TRBJ2-3; D gene unclear. V lost 2 bases to trimming and J lost 1 base, with 7 bases between them. In germline, CDR1 is MNHEY, CDR2 SMNVEV (reference sequence). This CDR3 comprises 14 residues. The CDR3 coding sequence is TGTGCCAGCAGTTTAGAGCAAGGCACAGATACGCAGTATTTT. This sequence encodes CASSLEQGTDTQYF.

The chain recombines TRBV25-1 with TRBJ2-7; TRBD1 matches 11 bases. Looked up from germline, CDR1 is MGHDK and CDR2 is SYGVNS. The CDR3 has 12 residues. V trimming: 9 bases; J trimming: 5 bases; junction bases outside the gene matches: 3. The CDR3 coding sequence is TGTGCCAGTGGGACAGGGGGGGACGAGCAGTACTTC. As protein: CASGTGGDEQYF.

The CDR3 DNA sequence: TGCGCCAGCAGCTTGGATCCACTAACGGGGGAGCAGTACTTC. Protein: CASSLDPLTGEQYF. The chain joins TRBV5-1 to TRBJ2-7; tentatively, D is TRBD2 (5 bases). Per the germline V gene, CDR1 is SGHRS and CDR2 is YFSETQ. Trimming shortened V by 0 bases and J by 7 bases, and 14 bases separated the two germline ends. The CDR3 is 14 residues long.

The V gene is TRBV18, the J gene TRBJ2-1; 9 bases are shared with TRBD1. The junction had 2 bases not matched to a gene; V was cut back by 4 bases and J by 4 bases. Per the germline V gene, CDR1 is KGHSH and CDR2 is LQKENI. This CDR3 contains 14 residues. The CDR3 region is CASSQDRGYNEQFF. The CDR3 DNA sequence: TGTGCCAGCTCACAGGACAGGGGATACAATGAGCAGTTCTTC. The variable domain in full, with the rest retrieved from reference TRBV18 and TRBJ2-1, is NAGVMQNPRHLVRRRGQEARLRCSPMKGHSHVYWYRQLPEEGLKFMVYLQKENIIDESGMPKERFSAEFPKEGPSILRIQQVVRGDSAAYFCASSQDRGYNEQFFGPGTRLTVL.